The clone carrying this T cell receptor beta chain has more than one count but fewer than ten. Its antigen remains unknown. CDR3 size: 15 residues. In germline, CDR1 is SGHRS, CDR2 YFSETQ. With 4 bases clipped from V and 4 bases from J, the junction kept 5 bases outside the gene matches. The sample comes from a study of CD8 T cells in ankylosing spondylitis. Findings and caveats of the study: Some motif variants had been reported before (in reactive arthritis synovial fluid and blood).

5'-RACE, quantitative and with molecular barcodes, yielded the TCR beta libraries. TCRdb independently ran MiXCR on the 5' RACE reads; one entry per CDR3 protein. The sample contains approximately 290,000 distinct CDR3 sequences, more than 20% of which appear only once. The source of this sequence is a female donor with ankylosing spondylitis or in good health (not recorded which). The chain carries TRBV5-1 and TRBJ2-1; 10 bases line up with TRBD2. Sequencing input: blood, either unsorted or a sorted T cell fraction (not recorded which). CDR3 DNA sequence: TGCGCCAGCAGCATTAGCGGGGGGAATTACAATGAGCAGTTCTTC. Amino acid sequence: CASSISGGNYNEQFF.